This T cell receptor (beta chain) appears in the sequencing data of a study of cytomegalovirus exposure and HLA in healthy donors. This clone showed up just once. Primers included in the PCR were 60 Vbeta and 13 Jbeta primers. Only in-frame clones appear in the TCRdb table, and some are missing; sequencing was by immunoSEQ multiplex PCR. Of 150,000 to 200,000 clones in the sample, around 80% were seen once. Trimming left V 6 bases short and J 6 bases short, with 14 bases between. The CDR3 consists of 14 residues. CDR1 and CDR2 (germline): MDHEN, SYDVKM. The sequence came from a middle-aged man in good health and CMV-seronegative. Sequencing used PBMCs. V and J are TRBV28 and TRBJ2-2; a possible D gene is TRBD1 (6 bases). CDR3 DNA sequence: TGTGCCAGCAGCCAGGGGACGGTCGCCGGGGAGCTGTTTTTT. Residues: CASSQGTVAGELFF.